The rows below give T cell receptor beta chains drawn from one sample of a study of T cell responses to AZD1222 COVID-19 vaccine. Assay used: immunoSEQ multiplex PCR; TCRdb lists only in-frame clones, some missing. The profile shows fewer than 120,000 clones, about 90% of them singletons. The specimen was peripheral blood, collected on day 0 of AZD1222 vaccination. The receptors were gathered from an adult in good health. CDR3s include the opening cysteine and the closing phenylalanine or tryptophan. A D gene is named only where the DNA matches it firmly. The size entry is marked missing in some rows and otherwise reads once, few, many or a size class.

clone size	V gene	D gene	J gene	CDR3 length	CDR3 protein	CDR3 DNA
NA	TRBV5-6	NA	TRBJ1-5	14	CASSSRTAWEPQHF	TGTGCCAGCAGCTCCCGGACAGCCTGGGAGCCCCAGCATTTT
NA	TRBV19	TRBD1	TRBJ2-3	13	CASRRTGGGTQYF	TGTGCCAGTAGGAGAACAGGGGGAGGTACGCAGTATTTT
NA	TRBV7-6	NA	TRBJ2-5	14	CASSLGDGLETQYF	TGTGCCAGCAGCTTGGGGGATGGCTTAGAGACCCAGTACTTC
NA	TRBV18	NA	TRBJ2-2	16	CASSSRTFANTGELFF	TGTGCCAGCTCATCTCGGACATTCGCGAACACCGGGGAGCTGTTTTTT
once	TRBV28	NA	TRBJ2-3	16	CASSSPSLPHRHTQYF	TGTGCCAGCAGTTCTCCATCCTTGCCCCACAGGCATACGCAGTATTTT
NA	TRBV5-6	TRBD1	TRBJ2-7	15	CASSLAGGRAYEQYF	TGTGCCAGCAGCTTGGCAGGGGGTAGGGCCTACGAGCAGTACTTC
NA	TRBV27	NA	TRBJ2-7	14	CASSPVSGPYEQYF	TGTGCCAGCAGTCCGGTGTCGGGGCCGTACGAGCAGTACTTC
once	TRBV5-6	TRBD1	TRBJ1-1	15	CASSNLPTGRTEAFF	TGTGCCAGCAGCAACCTGCCGACAGGGCGGACTGAAGCTTTCTTT
NA	TRBV4-3	TRBD1	TRBJ2-3	16	CASSQDQGAQVDTQYF	TGCGCCAGCAGCCAAGATCAGGGGGCGCAGGTAGATACGCAGTATTTT
NA	TRBV5-1	NA	TRBJ2-5	16	CASSLRRAFFEETQYF	TGCGCCAGCAGTTTGAGGAGGGCTTTCTTTGAAGAGACCCAGTACTTC
NA	TRBV29-1	TRBD1	TRBJ1-5	13	CSVAQGNNQPQHF	TGCAGCGTTGCACAGGGGAACAATCAGCCCCAGCATTTT
NA	TRBV27	TRBD1	TRBJ1-4	13	CASRGGWDEKLFF	TGTGCCAGCAGAGGGGGCTGGGATGAAAAACTGTTTTTT
many	TRBV11-3	NA	TRBJ2-1	16	CASSLGRGRSYNEQFF	TGTGCCAGCAGCTTGGGGCGGGGCCGCTCCTACAATGAGCAGTTCTTC
NA	TRBV3-1/TRBV3-2	TRBD1	TRBJ1-5	14	CASSPDRVIQPQHF	TGTGCCAGCAGCCCCGACAGGGTAATACAGCCCCAGCATTTT
large	TRBV28	TRBD1	TRBJ2-7	15	CASSLLGTDLYEQYF	TGTGCCAGCAGTCTCCTGGGGACAGATCTCTACGAGCAGTACTTC
once	TRBV11-2	NA	TRBJ2-7	12	CASSRAAQEQYF	TGTGCCAGCAGCAGGGCGGCCCAGGAGCAGTACTTC
NA	TRBV30	NA	TRBJ1-3	13	CAWSSSGGNTIYF	TGTGCCTGGAGTTCCTCGGGAGGAAACACCATATATTTT
NA	TRBV4-2	TRBD2	TRBJ2-7	20	CASSRVGGRDLKSTSYEQYF	TGTGCCAGCAGCCGGGTTGGGGGGAGGGATCTTAAATCTACATCCTACGAGCAGTACTTC
NA	TRBV3-1/TRBV3-2	TRBD2	TRBJ2-1	16	CASSARRVAGGRRQFF	TGTGCCAGCAGCGCCCGAAGGGTAGCGGGGGGTCGACGGCAGTTCTTC
NA	TRBV7-2	TRBD1	TRBJ1-6	16	CASSLVPQGEGSPLHF	TGTGCCAGCAGCTTAGTTCCGCAGGGGGAAGGATCACCCCTCCACTTT
NA	TRBV7-9	NA	TRBJ1-2	14	CASSSDWTKYGYTF	TGTGCCAGCAGCTCCGATTGGACTAAATATGGCTACACCTTC
NA	TRBV3-1/TRBV3-2	NA	TRBJ1-2	14	CASSQADLNYGYTF	TGTGCCAGCAGCCAAGCTGATCTTAACTATGGCTACACCTTC
NA	TRBV7-2	NA	TRBJ1-6	14	CASSYGQHNSPLHF	TGTGCCAGCAGCTATGGCCAGCATAATTCACCCCTCCACTTT
NA	TRBV23-1	NA	TRBJ1-1	12	CASSQSSAGAFF	TGCGCCAGCAGTCAATCATCGGCCGGAGCTTTCTTT
NA	TRBV11-2	NA	TRBJ1-6	15	CASSSSGVYNSPLHF	TGTGCCAGCAGCTCCTCCGGGGTATATAATTCACCCCTCCACTTT
NA	TRBV5-4	TRBD1	TRBJ2-2	15	CASSLRQGGTGELFF	TGTGCCAGCAGCTTACGACAGGGCGGCACCGGGGAGCTGTTTTTT
few	TRBV2	NA	TRBJ1-5	15	CASSENRASNQPQHF	TGTGCCAGCAGTGAAAACAGGGCGAGCAATCAGCCCCAGCATTTT
NA	TRBV28	NA	TRBJ1-5	15	CASSLQDYSNQPQHF	TGTGCCAGCAGTTTACAGGATTATAGCAATCAGCCCCAGCATTTT
once	TRBV12-3/TRBV12-4	NA	TRBJ1-1	13	CASSFQGQSEAFF	TGTGCCAGCAGTTTCCAGGGGCAGTCTGAAGCTTTCTTT
NA	TRBV7-2	NA	TRBJ2-1	16	CASTKEGGFSYNEQFF	TGTGCCAGCACCAAAGAGGGGGGTTTCTCCTACAATGAGCAGTTCTTC
NA	TRBV3-1/TRBV3-2	NA	TRBJ1-2	13	CASSDPGNYGYTF	TGTGCCAGCAGTGATCCAGGTAACTATGGCTACACCTTC
NA	TRBV5-1	TRBD2	TRBJ2-1	14	CASSSTSGNNEQFF	TGCGCCAGCAGCTCGACTAGCGGTAACAATGAGCAGTTCTTC
NA	TRBV2	NA	TRBJ1-2	14	CASSEWGANYGYTF	TGTGCCAGCAGTGAGTGGGGAGCTAACTATGGCTACACCTTC
NA	TRBV9	NA	TRBJ1-5	12	CASSVAEGPQHF	TGTGCCAGCAGCGTAGCTGAGGGGCCCCAGCATTTT
NA	TRBV13	NA	TRBJ2-1	12	CASSRIIDEQFF	TGTGCCAGCAGCCGAATCATCGATGAGCAGTTCTTC
NA	TRBV18	TRBD1	TRBJ1-1	16	CASSPSGGGVGTEAFF	TGTGCCAGCTCACCTTCAGGAGGGGGCGTCGGCACTGAAGCTTTCTTT
NA	TRBV11-2	NA	TRBJ2-1	12	CASSPANNEQFF	TGTGCCAGCAGCCCCGCGAACAATGAGCAGTTCTTC
NA	TRBV5-1	NA	TRBJ1-1	13	CASRRALGTEAFF	TGCGCCAGTCGACGGGCACTGGGTACTGAAGCTTTCTTT
NA	TRBV19	NA	TRBJ1-1	20	CASSIRARVGGLAKNTEAFF	TGTGCCAGTAGTATACGAGCCCGGGTTGGGGGGCTAGCGAAGAACACTGAAGCTTTCTTT
medium-sized	TRBV19	TRBD1	TRBJ1-2	17	CASSPALDRGQGYGYTF	TGTGCCAGTAGTCCCGCCCTGGACAGGGGGCAAGGCTATGGCTACACCTTC
NA	TRBV14	TRBD1	TRBJ1-2	16	CASGVRPGQGKNGYTF	TGTGCCAGCGGAGTCCGCCCTGGACAGGGGAAGAATGGCTACACCTTC
NA	TRBV5-4	NA	TRBJ1-5	13	CASSLQGGQPQHF	TGTGCCAGCAGCTTACAGGGAGGTCAGCCCCAGCATTTT
few	TRBV11-3	TRBD2	TRBJ2-2	16	CASSPGGAGGTGELFF	TGTGCCAGCAGCCCGGGGGGGGCGGGCGGCACCGGGGAGCTGTTTTTT